This T cell receptor beta chain is drawn from a study of pediatric ulcerative colitis. Sequencing was performed with immunoSEQ multiplex PCR; in TCRdb, only in-frame clones are kept and a portion is missing. The sample includes approximately 32,000 clones, roughly four fifths seen only once; the top ten take 3.5% to 5%. Broader study findings: A couple of patients' blood samples yielded substantially fewer templates.

A note on this clone: Its antigen is undetermined.

V shed 2 bases and J shed 3 bases, with 7 bases lying between them. The CDR3 contains 13 residues. Germline CDR1 is MNHEY and CDR2 is SVGAGI. The specimen sequenced was blood. This chain links TRBV6-5 with TRBJ1-1, with D tentatively TRBD1 (5 bases). The clonotype comes from a boy aged 10-17 years with severe ulcerative colitis. The CDR3 is CASSYGRDTEAFF. CDR3 bases: TGTGCCAGCAGTTACGGCAGGGACACTGAAGCTTTCTTT.